This paragraph reports one T cell receptor beta chain. These data are taken from a study of monozygotic twins with inflammatory bowel disease. TCRdb derives one entry per CDR3 protein from the 5' RACE reads, leaving out DNA. The table counts 300,000 to 350,000 distinct CDR3 sequences; over 2% lies in the top ten. The sequence derives from a human donor with ulcerative colitis or Crohn's disease, or a healthy co-twin of an affected twin (not recorded which). The specimen was blood.

The CDR3 region is CASSAIYGKETQYF. The chain uses TRBV7-2 and TRBJ2-5. This CDR3 has 14 amino acids. Germline lookup yields CDR1 SGHTA and CDR2 FQGNSA.